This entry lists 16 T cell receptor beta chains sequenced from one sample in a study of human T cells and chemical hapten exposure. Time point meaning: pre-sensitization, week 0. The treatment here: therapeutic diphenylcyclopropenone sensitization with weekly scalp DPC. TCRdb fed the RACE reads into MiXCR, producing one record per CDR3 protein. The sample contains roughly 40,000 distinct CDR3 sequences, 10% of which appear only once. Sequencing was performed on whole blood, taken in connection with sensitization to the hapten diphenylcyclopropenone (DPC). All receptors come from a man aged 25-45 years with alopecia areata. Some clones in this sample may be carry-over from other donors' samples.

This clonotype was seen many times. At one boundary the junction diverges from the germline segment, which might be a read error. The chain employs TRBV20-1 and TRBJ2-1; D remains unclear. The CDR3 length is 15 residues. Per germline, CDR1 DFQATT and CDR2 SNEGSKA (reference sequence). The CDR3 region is CSARPIPVSYHEQFF. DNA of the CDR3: TGCAGTGCTAGACCCATTCCGGTTAGCTACCATGAGCAGTTCTTC.

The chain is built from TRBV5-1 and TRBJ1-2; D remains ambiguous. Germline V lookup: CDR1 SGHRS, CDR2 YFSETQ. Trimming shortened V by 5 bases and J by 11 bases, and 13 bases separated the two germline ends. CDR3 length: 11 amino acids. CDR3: CASRSGEVYTF. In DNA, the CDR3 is TGCGCCAGCAGGTCCGGCGAAGTATACACCTTC.

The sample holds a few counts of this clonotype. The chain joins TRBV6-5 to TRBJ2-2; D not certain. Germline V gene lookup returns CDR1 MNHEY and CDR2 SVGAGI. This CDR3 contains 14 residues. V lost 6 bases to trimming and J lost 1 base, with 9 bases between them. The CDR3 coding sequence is TGTGCCAGCAGGGCTGGATGGAACACCGGGGAGCTGTTTTTT. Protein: CASRAGWNTGELFF.

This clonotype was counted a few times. The CDR3 DNA follows: TGCAGCGTTGAAGTTCGGGCACCCCTTGAGCCAGATACGCAGTATTTT. It translates to CSVEVRAPLEPDTQYF. The chain combines TRBV29-1 with TRBJ2-3; no clear D gene. The V gene's germline CDR1 is SQVTM and CDR2 ANQGSEA. The V gene lost 1 base and the J gene lost 4 bases, with 18 bases spanning the gap. The CDR3 covers 16 residues.

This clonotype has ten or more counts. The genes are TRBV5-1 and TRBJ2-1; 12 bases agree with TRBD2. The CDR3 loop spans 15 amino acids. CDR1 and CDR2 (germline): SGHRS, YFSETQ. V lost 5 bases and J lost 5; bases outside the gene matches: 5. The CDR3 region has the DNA TGCGCCAGCAGAGCGTGGACTAGCGGGGACAATGAGCAGTTCTTC. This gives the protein CASRAWTSGDNEQFF.

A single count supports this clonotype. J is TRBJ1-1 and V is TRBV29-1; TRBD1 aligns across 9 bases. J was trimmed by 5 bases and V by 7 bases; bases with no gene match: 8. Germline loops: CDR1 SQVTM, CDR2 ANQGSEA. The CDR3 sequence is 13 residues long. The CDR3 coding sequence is TGCAGCGGTGGGACAGGGTCTAGAACTGAAGCTTTCTTT. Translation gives CSGGTGSRTEAFF.

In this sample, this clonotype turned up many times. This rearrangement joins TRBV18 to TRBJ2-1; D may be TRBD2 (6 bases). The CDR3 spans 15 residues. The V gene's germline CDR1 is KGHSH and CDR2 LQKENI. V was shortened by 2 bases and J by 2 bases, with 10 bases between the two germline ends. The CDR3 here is CASSPGGRTYNEQFF. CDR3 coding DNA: TGTGCCAGCTCACCAGGGGGGAGAACCTACAATGAGCAGTTCTTC.

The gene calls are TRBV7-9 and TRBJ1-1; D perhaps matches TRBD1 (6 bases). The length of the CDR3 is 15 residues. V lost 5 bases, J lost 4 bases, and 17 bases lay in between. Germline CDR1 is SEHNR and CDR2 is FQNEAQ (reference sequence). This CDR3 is CASSPGRGGFTEAFF. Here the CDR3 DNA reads TGTGCCAGCAGCCCCGGCAGGGGAGGTTTCACTGAAGCTTTCTTT.

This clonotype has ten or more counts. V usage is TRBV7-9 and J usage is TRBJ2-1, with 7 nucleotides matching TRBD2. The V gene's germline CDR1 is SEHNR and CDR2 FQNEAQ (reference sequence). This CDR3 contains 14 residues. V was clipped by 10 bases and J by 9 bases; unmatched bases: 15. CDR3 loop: CATTGLAAPGEQFF. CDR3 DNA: TGTGCCACTACGGGCCTAGCGGCGCCGGGTGAGCAGTTCTTC.

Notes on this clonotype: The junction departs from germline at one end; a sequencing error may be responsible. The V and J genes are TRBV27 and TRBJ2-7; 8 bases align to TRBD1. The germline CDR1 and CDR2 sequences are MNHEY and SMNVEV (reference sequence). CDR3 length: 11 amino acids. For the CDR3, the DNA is TGTGCCGGCAGCAAGGGACAGGCGTGGTACTTC. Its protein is CAGSKGQAWYF.

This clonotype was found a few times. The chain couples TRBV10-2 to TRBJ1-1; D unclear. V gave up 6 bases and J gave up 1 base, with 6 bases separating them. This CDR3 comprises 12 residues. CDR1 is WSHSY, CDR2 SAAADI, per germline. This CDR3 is CASSVSNTEAFF. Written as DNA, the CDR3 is TGCGCCAGCAGCGTGTCGAACACTGAAGCTTTCTTT.

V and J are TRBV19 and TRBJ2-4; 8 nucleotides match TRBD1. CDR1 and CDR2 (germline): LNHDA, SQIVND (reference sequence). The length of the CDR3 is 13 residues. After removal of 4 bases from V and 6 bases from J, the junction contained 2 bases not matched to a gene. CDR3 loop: CASSTGQGNIQYF. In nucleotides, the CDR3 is TGTGCCAGTAGTACCGGACAGGGAAACATTCAGTACTTC.

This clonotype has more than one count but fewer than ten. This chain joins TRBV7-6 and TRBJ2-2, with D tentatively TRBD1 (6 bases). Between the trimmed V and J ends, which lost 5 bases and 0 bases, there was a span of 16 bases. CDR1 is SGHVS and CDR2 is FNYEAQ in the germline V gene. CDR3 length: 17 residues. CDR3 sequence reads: CASSTRTGRANTGELFF. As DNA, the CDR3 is TGTGCCAGCAGCACTCGAACAGGGCGCGCGAACACCGGGGAGCTGTTTTTT.

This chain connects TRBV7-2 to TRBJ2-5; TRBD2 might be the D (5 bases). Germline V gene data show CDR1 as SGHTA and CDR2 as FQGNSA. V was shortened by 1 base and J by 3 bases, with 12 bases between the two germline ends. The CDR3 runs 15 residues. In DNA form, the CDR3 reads TGTGCCAGCAGCTTAGAGGAGGAACCAAAAGAGACCCAGTACTTC. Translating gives CASSLEEEPKETQYF.

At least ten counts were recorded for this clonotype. CDR3 in DNA: TGTGCCAGCAGCCAAGGGCCCTCGTACGAGCAGTACTTC. Translation: CASSQGPSYEQYF. The chain is built from TRBV3-1 and TRBJ2-7, with D unresolved. The germline V and J ends were trimmed by 1 base and 4 bases, with 8 bases remaining between them. Germline V gene data show CDR1 as LGHDT and CDR2 as YNNKEL (reference sequence). This CDR3 spans 13 amino acids.

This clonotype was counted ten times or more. This CDR3 reads CASRREETQYF. In nucleotides, the CDR3 is TGTGCCAGCAGACGAGAAGAGACCCAGTACTTC. V and J are TRBV6-2 or TRBV6-3 and TRBJ2-5; D is unclear. The ends were cut back, 6 bases at V and 3 bases at J, with 5 bases in the middle. Germline V gene lookup returns CDR1 MNHEY and CDR2 SVGEGT. There are 11 residues in the CDR3.